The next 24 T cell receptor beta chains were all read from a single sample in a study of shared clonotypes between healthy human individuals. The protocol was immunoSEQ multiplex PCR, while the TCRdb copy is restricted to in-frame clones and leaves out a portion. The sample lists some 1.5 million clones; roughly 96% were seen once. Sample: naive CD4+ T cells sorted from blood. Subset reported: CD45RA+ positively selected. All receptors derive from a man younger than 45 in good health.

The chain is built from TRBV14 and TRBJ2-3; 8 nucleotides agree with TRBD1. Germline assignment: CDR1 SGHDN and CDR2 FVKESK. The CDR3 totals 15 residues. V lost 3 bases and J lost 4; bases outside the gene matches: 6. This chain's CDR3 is CASSHGRGLADTQYF. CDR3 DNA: TGTGCCAGCAGCCATGGCAGGGGGCTAGCAGATACGCAGTATTTT.

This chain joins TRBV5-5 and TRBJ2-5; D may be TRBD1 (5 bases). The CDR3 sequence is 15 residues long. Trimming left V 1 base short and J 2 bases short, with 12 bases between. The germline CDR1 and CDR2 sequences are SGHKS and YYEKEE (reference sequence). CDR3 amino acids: CASSLQGTEQETQYF. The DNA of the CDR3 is TGTGCCAGCAGCTTGCAGGGCACGGAGCAAGAGACCCAGTACTTC.

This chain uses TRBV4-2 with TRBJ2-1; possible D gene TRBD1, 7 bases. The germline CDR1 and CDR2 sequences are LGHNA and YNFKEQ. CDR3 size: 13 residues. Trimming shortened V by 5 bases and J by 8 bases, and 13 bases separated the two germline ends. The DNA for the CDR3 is TGTGCCAGCAGCTCCTCCAGGGGGGATGAGCAGTTCTTC. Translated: CASSSSRGDEQFF.

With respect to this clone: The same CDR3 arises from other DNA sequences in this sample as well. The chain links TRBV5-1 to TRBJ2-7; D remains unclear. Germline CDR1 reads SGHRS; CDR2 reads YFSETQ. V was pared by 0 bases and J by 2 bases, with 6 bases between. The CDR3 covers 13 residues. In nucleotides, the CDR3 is TGCGCCAGCAGCTTGGCCCTAACCTACGAGCAGTACTTC. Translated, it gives CASSLALTYEQYF.

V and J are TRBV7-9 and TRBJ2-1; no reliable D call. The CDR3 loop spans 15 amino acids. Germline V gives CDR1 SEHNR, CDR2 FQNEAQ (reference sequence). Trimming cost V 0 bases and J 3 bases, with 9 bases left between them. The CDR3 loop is CASSLAEGFYNEQFF. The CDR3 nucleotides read TGTGCCAGCAGCTTAGCGGAAGGGTTCTACAATGAGCAGTTCTTC.

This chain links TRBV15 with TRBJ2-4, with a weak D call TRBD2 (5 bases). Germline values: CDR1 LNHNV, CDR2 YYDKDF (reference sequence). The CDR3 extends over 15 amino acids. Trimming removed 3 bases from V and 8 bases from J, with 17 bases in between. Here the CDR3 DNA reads TGTGCCACCAGCAGTGACCGTGGCGGGTTTGACATTCAGTACTTC. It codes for CATSSDRGGFDIQYF. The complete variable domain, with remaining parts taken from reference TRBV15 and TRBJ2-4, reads DAMVIQNPRYQVTQFGKPVTLSCSQTLNHNVMYWYQQKSSQAPKLLFHYYDKDFNNEADTPDNFQSRRPNTSFCFLDIRSPGLGDTAMYLCATSSDRGGFDIQYFGAGTRLSVL.

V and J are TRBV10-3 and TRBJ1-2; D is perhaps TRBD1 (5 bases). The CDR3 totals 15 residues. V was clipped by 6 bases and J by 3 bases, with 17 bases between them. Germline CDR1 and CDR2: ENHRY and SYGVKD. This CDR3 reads CAISPGPPNDYGYTF. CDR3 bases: TGTGCCATCAGCCCGGGACCCCCCAATGACTATGGCTACACCTTC.

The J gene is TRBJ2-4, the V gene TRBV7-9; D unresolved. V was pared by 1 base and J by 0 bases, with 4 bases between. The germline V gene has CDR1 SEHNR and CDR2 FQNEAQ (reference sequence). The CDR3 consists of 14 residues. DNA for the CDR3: TGTGCCAGCAGCTTAGACGAAGCCAAAAACATTCAGTACTTC. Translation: CASSLDEAKNIQYF.

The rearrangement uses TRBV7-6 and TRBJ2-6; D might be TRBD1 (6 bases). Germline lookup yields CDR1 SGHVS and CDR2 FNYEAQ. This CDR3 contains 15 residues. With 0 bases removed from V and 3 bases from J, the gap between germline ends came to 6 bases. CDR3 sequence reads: CASSLAGGGANVLTF. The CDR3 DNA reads TGTGCCAGCAGCTTAGCAGGGGGTGGGGCCAACGTCCTGACTTTC.

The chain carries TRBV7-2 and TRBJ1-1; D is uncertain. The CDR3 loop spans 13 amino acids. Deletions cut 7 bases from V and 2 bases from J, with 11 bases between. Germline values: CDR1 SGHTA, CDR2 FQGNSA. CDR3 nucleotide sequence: TGTGCCAGCATCCTATTAAGAAACACTGAAGCTTTCTTT. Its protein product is CASILLRNTEAFF.

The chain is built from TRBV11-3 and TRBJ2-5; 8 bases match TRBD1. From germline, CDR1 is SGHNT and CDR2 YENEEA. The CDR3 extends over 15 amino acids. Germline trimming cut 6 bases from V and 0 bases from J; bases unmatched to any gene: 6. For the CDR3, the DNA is TGTGCCAGCAGTCAGGGACAGGCAAACCAAGAGACCCAGTACTTC. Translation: CASSQGQANQETQYF.

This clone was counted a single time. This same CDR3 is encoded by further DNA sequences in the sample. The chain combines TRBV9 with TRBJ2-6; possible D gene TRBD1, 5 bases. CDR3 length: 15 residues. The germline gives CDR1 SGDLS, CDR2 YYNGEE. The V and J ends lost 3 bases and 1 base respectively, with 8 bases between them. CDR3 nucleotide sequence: TGTGCCAGCAGCGGGCAGGGTTCTGGGGCCAACGTCCTGACTTTC. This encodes CASSGQGSGANVLTF.

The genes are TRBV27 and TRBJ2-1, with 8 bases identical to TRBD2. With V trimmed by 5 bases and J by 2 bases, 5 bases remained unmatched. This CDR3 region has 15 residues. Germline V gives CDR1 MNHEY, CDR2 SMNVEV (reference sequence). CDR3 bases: TGTGCCAGCAGTCCGAAGGGACTAGCCTACAATGAGCAGTTCTTC. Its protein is CASSPKGLAYNEQFF.

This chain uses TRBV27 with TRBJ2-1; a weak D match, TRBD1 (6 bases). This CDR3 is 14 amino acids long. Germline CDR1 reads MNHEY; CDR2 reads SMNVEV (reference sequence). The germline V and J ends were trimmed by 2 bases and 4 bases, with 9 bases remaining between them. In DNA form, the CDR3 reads TGTGCCAGCAGTTTAAATAGGGGGTACAATGAGCAGTTCTTC. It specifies CASSLNRGYNEQFF.

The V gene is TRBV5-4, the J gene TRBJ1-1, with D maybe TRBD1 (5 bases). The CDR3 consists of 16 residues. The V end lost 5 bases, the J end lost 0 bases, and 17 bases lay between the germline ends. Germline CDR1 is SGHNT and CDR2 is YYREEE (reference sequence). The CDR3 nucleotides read TGTGCCAGCAGTCCCTATGGGGTCAGGGTGAACACTGAAGCTTTCTTT. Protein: CASSPYGVRVNTEAFF.

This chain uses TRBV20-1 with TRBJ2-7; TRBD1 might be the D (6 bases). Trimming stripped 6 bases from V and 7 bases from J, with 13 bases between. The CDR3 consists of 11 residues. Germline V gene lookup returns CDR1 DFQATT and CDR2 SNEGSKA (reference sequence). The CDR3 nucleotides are TGCAGTGCCCCCCACAGGGAAGAGCAGTACTTC. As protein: CSAPHREEQYF.

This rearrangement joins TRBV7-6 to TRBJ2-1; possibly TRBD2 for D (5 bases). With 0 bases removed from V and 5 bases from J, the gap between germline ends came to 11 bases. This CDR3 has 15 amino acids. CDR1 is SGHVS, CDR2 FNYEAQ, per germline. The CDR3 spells CASSLAGANNNEQFF. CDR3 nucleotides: TGTGCCAGCAGCTTAGCGGGAGCGAACAACAATGAGCAGTTCTTC.

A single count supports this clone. CDR3 protein: CASSFTSGDQPQHF. In nucleotides, the CDR3 is TGTGCCAGCAGTTTTACATCCGGGGATCAGCCCCAGCATTTT. This chain links TRBV7-8 with TRBJ1-5; D remains unclear. The CDR3 has 14 amino acids. The germline V gene encodes CDR1 SGHVS and CDR2 FQNEAQ. V dropped 6 bases and J dropped 5 bases, with 14 bases sitting between them.

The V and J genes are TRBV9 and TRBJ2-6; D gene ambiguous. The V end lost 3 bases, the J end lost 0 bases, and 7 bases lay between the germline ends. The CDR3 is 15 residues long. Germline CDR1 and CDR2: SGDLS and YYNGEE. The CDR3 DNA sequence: TGTGCCAGCAGCGCGACAAGCTCTGGGGCCAACGTCCTGACTTTC. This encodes CASSATSSGANVLTF.

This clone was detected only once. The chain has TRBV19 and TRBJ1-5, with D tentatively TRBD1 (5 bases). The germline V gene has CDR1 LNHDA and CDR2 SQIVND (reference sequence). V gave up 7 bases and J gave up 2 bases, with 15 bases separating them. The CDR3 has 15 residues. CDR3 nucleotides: TGTGCCAGTAAAGCTTCAGGGTTCGGCAATCAGCCCCAGCATTTT. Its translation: CASKASGFGNQPQHF.

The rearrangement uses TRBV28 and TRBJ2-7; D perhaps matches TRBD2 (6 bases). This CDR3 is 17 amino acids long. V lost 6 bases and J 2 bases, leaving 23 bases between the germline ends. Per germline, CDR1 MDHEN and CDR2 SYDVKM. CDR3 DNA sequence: TGTGCCAGCAGCCAAACGAGAGATGCGGGATTCACCTACGAGCAGTACTTC. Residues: CASSQTRDAGFTYEQYF.

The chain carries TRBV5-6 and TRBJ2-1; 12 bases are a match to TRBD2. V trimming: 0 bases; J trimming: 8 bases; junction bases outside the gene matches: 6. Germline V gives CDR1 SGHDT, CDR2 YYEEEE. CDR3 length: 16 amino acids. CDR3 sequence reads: CASSLELAGGIDEQFF. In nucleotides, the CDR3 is TGTGCCAGCAGCTTGGAACTAGCGGGAGGTATAGATGAGCAGTTCTTC.

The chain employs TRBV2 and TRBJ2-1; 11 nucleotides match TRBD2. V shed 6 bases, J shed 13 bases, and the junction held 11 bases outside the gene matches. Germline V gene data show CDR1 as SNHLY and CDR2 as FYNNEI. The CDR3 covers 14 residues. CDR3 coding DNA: TGTGCCAGCAGACGACCCACTAGCGGGAGTCCCCAGTTCTTC. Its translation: CASRRPTSGSPQFF.

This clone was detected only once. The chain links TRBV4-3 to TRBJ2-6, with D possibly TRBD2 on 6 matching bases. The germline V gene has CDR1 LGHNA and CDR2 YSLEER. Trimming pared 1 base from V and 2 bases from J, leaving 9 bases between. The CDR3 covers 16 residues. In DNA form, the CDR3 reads TGCGCCAGCAGCCAAGCATGGGGGGCTGGGGCCAACGTCCTGACTTTC. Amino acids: CASSQAWGAGANVLTF.